This TCR beta chain was identified during a study of vaccination and CD4 T cells after COVID-19. The treatment is: approximately nine-day PBMC culture with coronavirus spike peptide pools or control peptides (ViraFEST assay). Comment on this clonotype: What it binds is not known.

The Oncomine TCR Beta short-read assay generated sequence data from the DNA of cultured CD4+ T cells. In this case, cultured CD4+ T cells provided the extracted genomic DNA. TCRdb independently ran MiXCR on the PCR reads; one entry per CDR3 protein. The profile shows about 26,000 distinct CDR3 sequences, 40% to 45% of them singletons. Whole-study findings and limits: Median reactive clonotypes, those recognizing SARS-CoV-2, rose from about 22 to 38, not significantly.

Per the germline V gene, CDR1 is SNHLY and CDR2 is FYNNEI. The CDR3 spans 15 residues. Germline trimming cut 3 bases from V and 4 bases from J; bases unmatched to any gene: 8. Sequences were obtained from CD4+ T cells from blood, cultured in vitro. The genes are TRBV2 and TRBJ2-5; 7 bases are a match to TRBD1. This sequence was found in a human donor who had recovered from COVID-19. The CDR3 DNA reads as TGTGCCAGCAGTGAGGATCTGCAGGGGGTAGAGACCCAGTACTTC. It codes for CASSEDLQGVETQYF.